Sequencing of this T cell receptor (beta chain) was carried out in a study of technical replicates of blood from several donors. Germline lookup yields CDR1 SGHNT and CDR2 YYREEE (reference sequence). The CDR3 is 15 amino acids. The V gene end was trimmed by 2 bases and the J gene end by 2 bases; junction bases not matched to a gene: 4. Clones were read by immunoSEQ multiplex PCR, and TCRdb kept only the in-frame ones, dropping some. Among tens of thousands of clones listed, roughly 92% were seen once. The source of this sequence is a human donor in good health. This chain joins TRBV5-4 and TRBJ2-7; 10 positions agree with TRBD2. The source material was T cells isolated from PBMCs. This chain's CDR3 is CASSLLAGTAYEQYF. In DNA form, the CDR3 reads TGTGCCAGCAGCTTACTAGCGGGAACAGCCTACGAGCAGTACTTC. The whole variable domain, filled in from reference TRBV5-4 and TRBJ2-7, reads ETGVTQSPTHLIKTRGQQVTLRCSSQSGHNTVSWYQQALGQGPQFIFQYYREEENGRGNFPPRFSGLQFPNYSSELNVNALELDDSALYLCASSLLAGTAYEQYFGPGTRLTVT.